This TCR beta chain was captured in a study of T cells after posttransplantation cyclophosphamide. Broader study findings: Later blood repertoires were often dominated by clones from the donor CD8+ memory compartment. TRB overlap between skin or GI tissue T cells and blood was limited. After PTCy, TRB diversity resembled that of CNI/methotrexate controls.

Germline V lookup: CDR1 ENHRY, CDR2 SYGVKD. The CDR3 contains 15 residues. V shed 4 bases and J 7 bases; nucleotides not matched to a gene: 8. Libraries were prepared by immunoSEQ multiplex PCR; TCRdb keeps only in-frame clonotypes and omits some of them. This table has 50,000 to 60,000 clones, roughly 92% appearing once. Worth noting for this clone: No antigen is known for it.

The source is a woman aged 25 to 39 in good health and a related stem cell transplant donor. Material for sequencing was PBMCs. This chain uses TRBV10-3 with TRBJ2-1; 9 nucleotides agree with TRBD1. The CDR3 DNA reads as TGTGCCATCAGTGGAAGGACAGGGGTTGGAAATGAGCAGTTCTTC. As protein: CAISGRTGVGNEQFF.